This paragraph covers one T cell receptor beta chain sequence. Germline V lookup: CDR1 LNHDA, CDR2 SQIVND (reference sequence). Trimming pared 5 bases from V and 2 bases from J, leaving 10 bases between. This CDR3 has 13 amino acids. These data come from a study of shared clonotypes between healthy human individuals. When replicate PCRs were run on sorted subsets, they used 200 to 250 ng DNA, 30,000 to 35,000 T cell genomes. Produced via immunoSEQ multiplex PCR; TCRdb's table is partial and in-frame only. The sample lists 550,000 to 800,000 clones, less than 95% seen once, with less than 40% in the top ten.

The receptor comes from a man aged 18 to 29 in good health. Some clones in this sample may be carry-over from other donors' samples. The sequencing input was memory CD8+ T cells from PBMCs. The subset here: CD45RO+ cells pooled with CCR7-negative TemRA cells. The V call is TRBV19, the J call TRBJ2-7, with unresolved D. CDR3 DNA: TGTGCCAGTAGTCAACGGGCCACCTACGAGCAGTACTTC. As protein: CASSQRATYEQYF.